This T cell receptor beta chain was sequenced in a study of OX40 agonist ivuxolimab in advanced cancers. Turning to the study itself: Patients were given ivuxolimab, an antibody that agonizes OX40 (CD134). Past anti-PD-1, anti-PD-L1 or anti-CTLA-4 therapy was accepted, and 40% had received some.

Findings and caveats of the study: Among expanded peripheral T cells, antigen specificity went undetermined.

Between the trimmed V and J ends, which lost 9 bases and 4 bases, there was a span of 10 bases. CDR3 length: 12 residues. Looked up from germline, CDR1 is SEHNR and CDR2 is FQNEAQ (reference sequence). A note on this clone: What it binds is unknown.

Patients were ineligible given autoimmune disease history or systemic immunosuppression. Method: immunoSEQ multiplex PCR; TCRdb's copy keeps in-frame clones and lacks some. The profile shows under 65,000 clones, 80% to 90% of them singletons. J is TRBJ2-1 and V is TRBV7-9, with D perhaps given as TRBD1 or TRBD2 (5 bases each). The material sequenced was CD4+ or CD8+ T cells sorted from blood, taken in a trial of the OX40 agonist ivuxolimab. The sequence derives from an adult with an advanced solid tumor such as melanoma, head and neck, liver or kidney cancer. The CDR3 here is CASTWGYNEQFF. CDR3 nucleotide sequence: TGTGCCAGTACCTGGGGGTACAATGAGCAGTTCTTC.